The 6 T cell receptor beta chains in this list originate from one sample, sequenced in a study of identical twins. Each CDR3 protein is one row after TCRdb ran MiXCR on the 5' RACE reads. The sample contains fewer than 250,000 distinct CDR3 sequences, about 7.5% of which appear only once. These data were also reused for a study on yellow fever vaccine responses in identical twins.

Sequenced input: CD8+ T cells sorted from blood. Receptors originate from a woman under 30 in good health.

This clonotype was recorded a few times. V is TRBV7-8 and J is TRBJ2-7; 7 nucleotides line up with TRBD1. The V segment lost 4 bases and the J segment 6 bases; nucleotides outside the gene matches: 3. Germline V CDR1 and CDR2: SGHVS, FQNEAQ. The CDR3 extends over 12 amino acids. CDR3 amino acids: CASSSQGTEQYV. The CDR3 DNA follows: TGTGCCAGCAGCTCACAGGGGACCGAGCAGTACGTC.

This clonotype has a handful of counts. The chain uses TRBV21-1 and TRBJ2-3. TRBV21-1 is a documented pseudogene. The length of the CDR3 is 14 residues. The CDR3: CASSKEGSTDTQYF. The DNA of the CDR3 is TGTGCCAGCAGCAAAGAAGGTAGCACAGATACGCAGTATTTT.

This clonotype was seen many times. The chain employs TRBV5-1 and TRBJ1-4; D might be TRBD1 (6 bases). Germline CDR1 is SGHRS and CDR2 is YFSETQ. The CDR3 covers 16 residues. Trimming shortened V by 4 bases and J by 8 bases, and 21 bases separated the two germline ends. CDR3 nucleotides: TGCGCCAGCAGCCAGAGAAAGCAGGGGCGGGAAGAAAAACTGTTTTTT. This sequence encodes CASSQRKQGREEKLFF. Variable domain in full (rest from reference TRBV5-1 and TRBJ1-4): KAGVTQTPRYLIKTRGQQVTLSCSPISGHRSVSWYQQTPGQGLQFLFEYFSETQRNKGNFPGRFSGRQFSNSRSEMNVSTLELGDSALYLCASSQRKQGREEKLFFGSGTQLSVL.

This clonotype was recorded a few times. This chain uses TRBV25-1 with TRBJ2-1, with D perhaps TRBD1 (6 bases). CDR3 length: 15 amino acids. CDR1 and CDR2 from the germline V gene are MGHDK and SYGVNS. Trimming shortened V by 5 bases and J by 3 bases, and 14 bases separated the two germline ends. The CDR3 DNA reads as TGTGCCAGCAGTAACCGGACAGATTACTACAATGAGCAGTTCTTC. As protein: CASSNRTDYYNEQFF.

Many counts were recorded for this clonotype. The V and J genes are TRBV29-1 and TRBJ2-1; D possibly corresponds to TRBD1 (5 bases). The length of the CDR3 is 13 residues. Germline V lookup: CDR1 SQVTM, CDR2 ANQGSEA. Trimming shortened V by 1 base and J by 7 bases, and 11 bases separated the two germline ends. CDR3 DNA: TGCAGCGTTGAAGCCAGGGAAGGGAATGAGCAGTTCTTC. Its translation is CSVEAREGNEQFF.

The chain carries TRBV6-4 and TRBJ2-2, with D hard to call. Germline V lookup: CDR1 MRHNA, CDR2 SNTAGT. Trimming took off 1 base at V and 0 bases at J, with 3 bases between the two ends. The CDR3 has 14 amino acids. The CDR3 DNA reads TGTGCCAGCAGTGACTTCTCGAACACCGGGGAGCTGTTTTTT. Translation: CASSDFSNTGELFF.